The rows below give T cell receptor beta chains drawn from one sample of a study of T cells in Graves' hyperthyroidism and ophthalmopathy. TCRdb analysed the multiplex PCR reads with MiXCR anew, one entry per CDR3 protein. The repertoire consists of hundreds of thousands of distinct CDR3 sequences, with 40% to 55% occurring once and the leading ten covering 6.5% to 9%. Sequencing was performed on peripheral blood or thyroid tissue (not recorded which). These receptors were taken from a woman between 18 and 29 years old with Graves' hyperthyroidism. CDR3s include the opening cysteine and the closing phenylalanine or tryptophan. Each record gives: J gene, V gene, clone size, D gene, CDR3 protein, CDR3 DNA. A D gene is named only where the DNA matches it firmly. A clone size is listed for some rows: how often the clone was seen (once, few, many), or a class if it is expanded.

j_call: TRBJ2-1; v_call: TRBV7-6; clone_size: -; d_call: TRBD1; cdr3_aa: CASSSGGPIKDEQFF; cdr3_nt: TGTGCCAGCAGCTCAGGGGGACCGATAAAGGATGAGCAGTTCTTC
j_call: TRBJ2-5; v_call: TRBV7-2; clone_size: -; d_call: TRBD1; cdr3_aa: CASSPGTPGQGETQYF; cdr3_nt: TGTGCCAGCTCACCTGGAACCCCGGGACAGGGAGAGACCCAGTACTTC
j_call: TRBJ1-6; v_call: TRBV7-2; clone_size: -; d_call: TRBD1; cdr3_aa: CASRTSGAQGVDSPLHF; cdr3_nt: TGTGCCAGTCGGACTAGCGGGGCTCAGGGGGTTGATTCACCCCTCCACTTT
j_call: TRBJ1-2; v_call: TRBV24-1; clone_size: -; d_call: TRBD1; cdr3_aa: CATSGTGTGYTF; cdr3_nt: TGTGCCACCAGTGGGACAGGTACAGGCTACACCTTC
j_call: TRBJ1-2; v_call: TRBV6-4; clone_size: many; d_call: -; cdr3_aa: CASSDTAWGGYTF; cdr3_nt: TGTGCCAGCAGTGACACCGCCTGGGGTGGCTACACCTTC
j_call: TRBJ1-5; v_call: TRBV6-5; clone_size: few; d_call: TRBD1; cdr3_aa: CASSHRQGARFKSQHF; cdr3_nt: TGTGCCAGCAGCCACCGACAGGGGGCGCGATTTAAATCCCAGCATTTT
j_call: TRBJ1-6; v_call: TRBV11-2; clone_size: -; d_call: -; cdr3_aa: CASSSEGIANSPLHF; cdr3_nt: TGTGCCAGCAGCTCCGAGGGTATCGCTAATTCACCCCTCCACTTT
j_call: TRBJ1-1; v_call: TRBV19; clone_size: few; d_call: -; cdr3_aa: CASSADGGNTEAFF; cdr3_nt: TGTGCCAGTAGTGCCGACGGGGGGAACACTGAAGCTTTCTTT
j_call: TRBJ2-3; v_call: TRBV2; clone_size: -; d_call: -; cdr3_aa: CASRDRRGDTQYF; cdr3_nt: TGTGCCAGCAGGGACAGGAGGGGGGATACGCAGTATTTT
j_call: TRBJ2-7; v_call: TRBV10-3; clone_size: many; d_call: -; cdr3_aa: CAISEQNWQYF; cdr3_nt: TGTGCCATCAGTGAACAAAATTGGCAGTACTTC
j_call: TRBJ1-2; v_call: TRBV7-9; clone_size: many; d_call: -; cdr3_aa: CASSSSSPLYGYTF; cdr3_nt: TGTGCCAGCAGCTCGTCCAGTCCCTTATATGGCTACACCTTC
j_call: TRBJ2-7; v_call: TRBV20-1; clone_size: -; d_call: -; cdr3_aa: CSAPREGKGYEQYF; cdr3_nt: TGCAGTGCTCCCCGAGAGGGGAAAGGATACGAGCAGTACTTC
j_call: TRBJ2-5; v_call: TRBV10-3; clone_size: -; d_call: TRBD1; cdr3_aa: CASRGPRWIQYF; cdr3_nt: TGTGCCAGCAGGGGGCCTAGGTGGATCCAGTACTTC
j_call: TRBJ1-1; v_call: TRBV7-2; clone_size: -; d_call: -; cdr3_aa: CASSLDFQTSTEAFF; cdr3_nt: TGTGCCAGCAGCTTAGATTTCCAGACTTCCACTGAAGCTTTCTTT
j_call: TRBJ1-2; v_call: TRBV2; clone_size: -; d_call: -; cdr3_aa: CASMAAGEGYTF; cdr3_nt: TGTGCCAGCATGGCGGCAGGGGAGGGCTACACCTTC
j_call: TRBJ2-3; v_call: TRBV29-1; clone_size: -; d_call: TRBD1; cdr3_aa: CSVADRGSDSTDTQYF; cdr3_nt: TGCAGCGTCGCTGACAGGGGGAGTGATAGCACAGATACGCAGTATTTT
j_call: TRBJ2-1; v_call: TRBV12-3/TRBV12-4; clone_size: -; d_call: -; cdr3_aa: CASSISGRGKQFF; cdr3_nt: TGTGCCAGCAGTATTAGCGGCCGGGGGAAGCAGTTCTTC
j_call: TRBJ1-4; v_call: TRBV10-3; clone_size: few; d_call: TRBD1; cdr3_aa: CASMGTGTEKLFF; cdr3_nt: TGTGCCAGCATGGGGACAGGGACTGAAAAACTGTTTTTT
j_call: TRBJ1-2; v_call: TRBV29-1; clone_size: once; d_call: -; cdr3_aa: CSVNPGPGGYTF; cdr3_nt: TGCAGCGTTAACCCCGGGCCTGGTGGCTACACCTTC
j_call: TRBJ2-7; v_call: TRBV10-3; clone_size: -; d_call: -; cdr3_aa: CAISDGYEQYF; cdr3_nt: TGTGCCATCAGTGATGGGTACGAGCAGTACTTC
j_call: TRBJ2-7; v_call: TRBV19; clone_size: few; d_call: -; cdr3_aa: CASSIGLTGTYEQYF; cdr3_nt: TGTGCCAGTAGTATAGGGTTGACGGGGACCTACGAGCAGTACTTC
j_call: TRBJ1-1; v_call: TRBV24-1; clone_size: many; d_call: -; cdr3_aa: CATSDLRQGSRTEAFF; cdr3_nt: TGTGCCACCAGTGATTTAAGGCAGGGGTCGAGGACGGAAGCTTTCTTT
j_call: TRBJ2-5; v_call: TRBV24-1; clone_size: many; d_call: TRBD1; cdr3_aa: CATSEAGQGAVETQYF; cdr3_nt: TGTGCCACCAGTGAGGCGGGACAGGGGGCGGTGGAGACCCAGTACTTC
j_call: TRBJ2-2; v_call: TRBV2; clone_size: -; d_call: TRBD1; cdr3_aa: CAGTGQEPTGELFF; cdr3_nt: TGTGCCGGTACCGGACAGGAACCTACCGGGGAGCTGTTTTTT
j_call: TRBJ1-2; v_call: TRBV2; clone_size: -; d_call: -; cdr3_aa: CASSKQGTYYGYTF; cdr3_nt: TGTGCCAGCAGTAAACAGGGAACCTACTATGGCTACACCTTC
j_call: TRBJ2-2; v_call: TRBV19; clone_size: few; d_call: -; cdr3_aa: CASSVLAGWDTGELFF; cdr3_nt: TGTGCCAGTAGCGTCCTCGCCGGGTGGGACACCGGGGAGCTGTTTTTT
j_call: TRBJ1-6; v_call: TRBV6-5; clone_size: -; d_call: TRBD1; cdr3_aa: CAISYLQGASSPLHF; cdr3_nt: TGTGCCATCAGTTACTTACAGGGGGCTAGTTCACCCCTCCACTTT
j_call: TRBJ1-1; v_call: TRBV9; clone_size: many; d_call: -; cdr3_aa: CASSVVSDTEAFF; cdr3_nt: TGTGCCAGCAGCGTAGTCAGCGACACTGAAGCTTTCTTT
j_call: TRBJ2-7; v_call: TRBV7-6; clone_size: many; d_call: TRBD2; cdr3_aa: CASSEIAGSSYEQYF; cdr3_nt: TGTGCCAGCAGTGAAATAGCGGGCAGCTCCTACGAGCAGTACTTC
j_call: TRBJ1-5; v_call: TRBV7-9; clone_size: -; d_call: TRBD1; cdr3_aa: CASSEGQGALDGQPQHF; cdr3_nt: TGTGCCAGCAGCGAAGGACAGGGGGCTTTGGACGGTCAGCCCCAGCATTTT
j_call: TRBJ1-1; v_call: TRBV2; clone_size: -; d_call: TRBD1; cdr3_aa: CASSKTGGFGTEAFF; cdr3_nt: TGTGCCAGCAGCAAGACAGGGGGCTTTGGCACTGAAGCTTTCTTT
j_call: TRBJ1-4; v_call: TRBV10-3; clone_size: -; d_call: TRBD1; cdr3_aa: CASTPGQGARSEKLFF; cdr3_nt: TGTGCCAGCACCCCGGGACAGGGGGCGCGGAGTGAAAAACTGTTTTTT
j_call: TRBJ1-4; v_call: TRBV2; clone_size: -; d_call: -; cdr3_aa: CASSYRAVNEKLFF; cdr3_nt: TGTGCCAGCAGTTATCGGGCGGTTAATGAAAAACTGTTTTTT
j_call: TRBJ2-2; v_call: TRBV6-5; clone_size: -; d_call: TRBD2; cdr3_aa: CASSYSSGTGELFF; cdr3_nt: TGTGCCAGCAGTTACTCTAGCGGGACCGGGGAGCTGTTTTTT
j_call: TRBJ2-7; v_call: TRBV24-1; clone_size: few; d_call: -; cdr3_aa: CATSVGGDTGDSYEQYF; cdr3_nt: TGTGCCACCAGTGTCGGCGGAGACACCGGAGACTCCTACGAGCAGTACTTC
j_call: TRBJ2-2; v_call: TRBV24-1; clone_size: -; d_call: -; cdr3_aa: CATSGQRNTGELFF; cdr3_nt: TGTGCCACCAGCGGACAGAGAAACACCGGGGAGCTGTTTTTT
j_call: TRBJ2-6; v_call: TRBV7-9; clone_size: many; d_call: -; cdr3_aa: CASSLVGGGANVLTF; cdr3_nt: TGTGCCAGCAGCTTAGTGGGAGGTGGGGCCAACGTCCTGACTTTC
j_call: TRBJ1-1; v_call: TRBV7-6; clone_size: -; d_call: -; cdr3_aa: CASSLFYGGARMNTEAFF; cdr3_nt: TGTGCCAGCAGCTTATTTTACGGGGGCGCGCGCATGAACACTGAAGCTTTCTTT
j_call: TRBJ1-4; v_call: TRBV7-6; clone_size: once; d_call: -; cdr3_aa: CASSLEVTDEKLFF; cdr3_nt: TGTGCCAGCAGCTTAGAAGTGACAGATGAAAAACTGTTTTTT
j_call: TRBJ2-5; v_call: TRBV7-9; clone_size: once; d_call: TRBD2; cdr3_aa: CASRARLAGKWETQYF; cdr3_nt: TGTGCCAGCAGAGCCCGACTAGCGGGAAAGTGGGAGACCCAGTACTTC
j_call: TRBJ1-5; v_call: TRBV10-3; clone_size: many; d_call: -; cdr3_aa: CAISDGIYQPQHF; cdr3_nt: TGTGCCATCAGTGACGGGATTTATCAGCCCCAGCATTTT
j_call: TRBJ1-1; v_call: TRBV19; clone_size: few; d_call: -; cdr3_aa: CASRKGHSNTEAFF; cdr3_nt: TGTGCCAGTAGGAAGGGACACTCGAACACTGAAGCTTTCTTT
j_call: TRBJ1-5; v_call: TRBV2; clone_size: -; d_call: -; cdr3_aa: CASSPGGFGSNQPQHF; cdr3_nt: TGTGCCAGCAGTCCTGGGGGTTTCGGGAGCAATCAGCCCCAGCATTTT
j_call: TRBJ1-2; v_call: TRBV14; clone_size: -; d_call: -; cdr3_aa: CASSPPRGRGYTF; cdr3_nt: TGTGCCAGCAGCCCTCCCAGGGGACGTGGCTACACCTTC
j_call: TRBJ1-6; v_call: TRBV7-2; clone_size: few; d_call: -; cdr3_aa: CASSQWVGDSPLHF; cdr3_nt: TGTGCCAGCAGCCAATGGGTAGGGGATTCACCCCTCCACTTT
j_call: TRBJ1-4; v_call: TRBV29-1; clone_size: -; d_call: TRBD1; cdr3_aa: CSVGGQGNQTF; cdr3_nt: TGCAGCGTTGGGGGACAGGGGAATCAGACGTTT
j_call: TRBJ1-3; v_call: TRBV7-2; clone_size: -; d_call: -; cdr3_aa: CASSFSLGFSGNTIYF; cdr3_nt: TGTGCCAGCAGCTTCTCCCTCGGGTTCTCTGGAAACACCATATATTTT
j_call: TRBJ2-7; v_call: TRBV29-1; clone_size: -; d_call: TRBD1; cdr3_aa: CSADRGGEQYF; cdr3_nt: TGCAGCGCAGACAGGGGTGGCGAGCAGTACTTC
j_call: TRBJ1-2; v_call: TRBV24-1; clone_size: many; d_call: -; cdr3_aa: CATQDPFSYGYTF; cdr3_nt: TGTGCCACCCAAGACCCTTTCTCCTATGGCTACACCTTC
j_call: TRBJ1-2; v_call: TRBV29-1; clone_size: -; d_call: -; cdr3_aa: CSSLGASYGYTF; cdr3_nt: TGCAGCAGTCTCGGGGCATCCTATGGCTACACCTTC
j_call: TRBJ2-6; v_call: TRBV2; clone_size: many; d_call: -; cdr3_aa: CASSPLFSGANVLTF; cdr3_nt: TGTGCCAGCAGTCCCCTTTTCTCTGGGGCCAACGTCCTGACTTTC
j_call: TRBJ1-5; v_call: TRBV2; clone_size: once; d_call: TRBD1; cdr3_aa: CATSRETGGGQPQHF; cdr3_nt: TGTGCTACTAGCAGAGAAACAGGGGGCGGTCAGCCCCAGCATTTT
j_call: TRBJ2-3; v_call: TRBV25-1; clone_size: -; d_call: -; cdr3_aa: CASSLTRTDTQYF; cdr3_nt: TGTGCCAGCTCCCTGACTCGCACAGATACGCAGTATTTT
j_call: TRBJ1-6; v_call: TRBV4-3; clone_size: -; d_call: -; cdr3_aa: CASSQDSGRKGNSPLHF; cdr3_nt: TGCGCCAGCAGCCAAGATAGTGGAAGAAAAGGGAATTCACCCCTCCACTTT
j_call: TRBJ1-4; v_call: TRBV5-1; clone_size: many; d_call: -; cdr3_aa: CASSLQSNEKLFF; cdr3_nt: TGCGCCAGCAGCCTCCAGAGTAATGAAAAACTGTTTTTT